This T cell receptor beta chain appears in the sequencing data of a study of T-cell memory formation after mild COVID-19 (dated by TCRdb to about 2021). Regarding the study in general: TCR sequence clusters from the two donors were found to be largely donor specific. T-cell clones expanding and contracting after mild COVID-19 in two donors were tracked by longitudinal TCRalpha and TCRbeta repertoire sequencing. The cohort was made up of two young adult volunteers, one female and one male, who were previously healthy.

As to this clonotype: What antigen it recognizes has not been identified. There are no base qualities to consult, and no much larger clone falls within one base.

What the study reported, not specific to this receptor: Some responding clones were detected in pre-infection memory, suggesting pre-existing cross-reactive memory T cells joined the SARS-CoV-2 response. Only a couple of mild cases were covered in the study, and larger cohorts including severe cases with pre-infection samples were considered necessary. Whether the second-wave clones peaking on day 37 were SARS-CoV-2 specific was not confirmed. Contracting CD4+ clones were located mainly in the CM and EM memory subsets, whereas CD8+ clones were found to be enriched in EMRA. Balanced CD4/CD8 phenotypes were observed for clones contracting from day 15 to 85, whereas a bias towards CD4+ was observed for a second wave of clones expanding from day 15 to 37.

PBMCs were isolated by Ficoll-Paque density gradient centrifugation. Data came from an Illumina NovaSeq 6000. TCRalpha and TCRbeta cDNA libraries were constructed by 5'RACE with constant-segment primers, with sample barcodes and unique molecular identifiers being introduced. RNA was extracted from every sample with Trizol reagent. Amplification of the libraries took two PCR steps, and the second step added a second sample barcode plus Illumina TruSeq adapters. Libraries were sequenced on an Illumina NovaSeq with 2 x 150 bp paired-end reads. The source study handled its data this way. Demultiplexing of reads and collapsing into UMI-guided consensus sequences were performed with migec v1.2.7. Using mixcr v2.1.11, UMI consensuses were aligned to TRA and TRB V and J templates and then assembled into clonotypes. A clonotype was counted as expanded or contracted only if both edgeR and NoisET called the change significant, with noise models trained on biological replicates. edgeR calls used a false discovery rate-adjusted p below 0.01 and a log2 fold-change threshold of 1. As an exploratory analysis of dynamics, PCA with hierarchical clustering was applied to max-normalized trajectories of the 1000 most abundant clonotypes. Separately sequenced CD4+ and CD8+ repertoires were used to assign a CD4 or CD8 phenotype to each responding clone. In-frame beta chains were kept once TCRdb had trimmed the public reads at Q25 with fastp and called clones with MiXCR. Records with the same CDR3 protein are collapsed into one entry carrying the most frequent genes and DNA. The V and J calls were not made by the authors but by TCRdb's processing. This sample comprises a few hundred thousand distinct CDR3 sequences, roughly 21% of them detected only once. Of the sample, approximately 12% falls within the top ten clones.

The sequencing input was PBMCs or a T cell subset sorted from them (not recorded which). This receptor was taken from an adult woman who had mild COVID-19 (a few samples of this study predate the infection). The sample titles of this study are shuffled in the database, so cell type and time point are left out; the donor was told from shared clones.

Here the CDR3 is given as CASTIARTSPLREQYF. The DNA sequence reads TGTGCCAGCACTATTGCTCGGACTAGCCCTCTACGAGAGCAGTACTTC. Here the chain combines TRBV6-5 and TRBJ2-7, with 8 bases in between that match TRBD2. V and J are trimmed by 7 bases and 7 bases, and the gene matches miss 18 bases of the junction. The CDR3 numbers 16 residues from cysteine through phenylalanine. The sequence is cut down to CDR3 DNA, 48 bases in frame from base 1. Per the germline V gene, MNHEY is the CDR1 and SVGAGI is the CDR2.